This T cell receptor (beta chain) appears in the sequencing data of a study of blood T cell repertoires in COVID-19. Turning to the study itself: The study drew acute and convalescent COVID-19 samples from the United States, Italy and Spain.

V lost 3 bases and J 0 bases, leaving 5 bases between the germline ends. The CDR3 is made up of 13 amino acids. Germline V lookup: CDR1 MNHEY, CDR2 SMNVEV (reference sequence). Method: immunoSEQ multiplex PCR; TCRdb's copy keeps in-frame clones and lacks some. The sample includes approximately 150,000 clones, roughly 88% seen only once; the top ten take roughly 4.9%. Participants came from some 23 US areas, aged roughly 18 to 90 years. In assigning cohorts, the study relied on participant-reported clinical history. The sequencing input was PBMCs or T cells enriched from blood (not recorded which). This receptor was obtained from a man aged 65-85 years who had been exposed to COVID-19. J is TRBJ1-1 and V is TRBV27, with D hard to call. The CDR3 nucleotides read TGTGCCAGCAGTTTCAGATTGAACACTGAAGCTTTCTTT. Residues: CASSFRLNTEAFF.